One TCR beta chain is described in this entry. Its antigen is as yet unknown. Investigators took 8.5 to 10 milliliters of peripheral blood from every donor. Primers used in a second PCR of roughly 7 to 11 cycles were a sample-barcoded 5' primer and a J-beta primer mix. One entry per CDR3 protein, called by TCRdb with MiXCR from the 5' RACE reads. In the table there are 850,000 to 1,000,000 distinct CDR3 sequences, just over 50% of which are singletons. This entry comes from a study of blood T cells in healthy people across ages. General study points: Per-million-T-cell TCR beta diversity fell roughly linearly with age. With unsorted PBMCs, a conclusive comparison of naive versus antigen-experienced cells was not possible. Naive T cell percentage and TCR beta diversity correlated strongly.

Trimming removed 1 base from V and 13 bases from J, with 14 bases in between. CDR1 is MNHNS and CDR2 is SASEGT in the germline V gene. The CDR3 length is 13 residues. Sequences were obtained from blood. This TCR derives from a woman in her sixties or seventies in good health. This chain connects TRBV6-1 to TRBJ2-4; a weak D match, TRBD2 (5 bases). This chain's CDR3 is CASSEGRRAEQYF. CDR3 sequence (DNA): TGTGCCAGCAGTGAAGGGAGGCGAGCGGAGCAGTACTTC.